Listed below are T cell receptor beta chains from one sample, sequenced in a study of blood T cell repertoires in COVID-19. TCRdb's table, derived via immunoSEQ multiplex PCR, lists solely in-frame clones and lacks some. The profile shows 220,000 or so clones, 80% to 85% of them singletons. The sample comprised peripheral blood. These receptors all come from a man aged 25 to 40 with active or convalescent COVID-19. Each CDR3 is given with its conserved first and last residue. D genes are given only for firm matches. Expanded clones get a size class; other rows say once, few or many, or leave the size out.

j_gene,d_gene,abundance,v_gene,CDR3nt,CDR3aa
TRBJ1-5,-,once,TRBV11-2,TGTGCCAGCAGCTTAGGGGACTCCGGGAATCAGCCCCAGCATTTT,CASSLGDSGNQPQHF
TRBJ2-7,TRBD2,-,TRBV7-9,TGTGCCAGCCTCTCGGTGCGGGGGGGCCGGGGCGAGCAGTACTTC,CASLSVRGGRGEQYF
TRBJ1-4,-,many,TRBV27,TGTGCCAGCACCATAAACCCAGGGTTTGAAAAACTGTTTTTT,CASTINPGFEKLFF
TRBJ2-7,-,-,TRBV5-6,TGTGCCAGCAGTACAGGGACCCTTTTCGAGCAGTACTTC,CASSTGTLFEQYF
TRBJ2-1,-,-,TRBV3-1/TRBV3-2,TGTGCCAGCAGCCAGACTAACAATGAGCAGTTCTTC,CASSQTNNEQFF
TRBJ2-1,TRBD2,-,TRBV5-3,TGTGCCAGAAGCCTGACTAGCGCTCAGCAGTTCTTC,CARSLTSAQQFF
TRBJ1-6,TRBD1,-,TRBV7-3,TGTGCCAGCAGCCCTCAGGGGGCGGGCTATAATTCACCCCTCCACTTT,CASSPQGAGYNSPLHF
TRBJ2-1,TRBD2,-,TRBV29-1,TGCAGCGTTGTAGCGGGAGGGATCAATGAGCAGTTCTTC,CSVVAGGINEQFF
TRBJ2-1,-,-,TRBV9,TGTGCCAGCAGCCCCCCACTAGCCCTGGACAATGAGCAGTTCTTC,CASSPPLALDNEQFF
TRBJ1-1,-,-,TRBV2,TGTGCCAGCACCCAGGGTCAAGCCACTGAAGCTTTCTTT,CASTQGQATEAFF
TRBJ2-3,-,-,TRBV6-6,TGTGCCATTTCCAGATCAGATACGCAGTATTTT,CAISRSDTQYF
TRBJ2-7,TRBD2,-,TRBV19,TGTGCCAGTAGAGTACTAGCGGGAGACCACGAGCAGTACTTC,CASRVLAGDHEQYF
TRBJ1-5,-,-,TRBV18,TGTGCCAGCTCACCCAGTGAAGGGGGCAATCAGCCCCAGCATTTT,CASSPSEGGNQPQHF
TRBJ1-6,TRBD1,-,TRBV2,TGTGCCAGCAGCGGACAGGGTAATTCACCCCTCCACTTT,CASSGQGNSPLHF
TRBJ2-7,TRBD2,once,TRBV6-5,TGTGCCAGCAGGATCGAGGCTAGCGGGAACATGTACTTC,CASRIEASGNMYF
TRBJ1-6,-,-,TRBV4-2,TGTGCCAGCAGCCCTCGGGGGTGGCAGGGTGGTAATTCACCCCTCCACTTT,CASSPRGWQGGNSPLHF
TRBJ2-4,-,-,TRBV29-1,TGCAGCGTTGGGCGGGCCTCATCCGGAGGGCAGTACTTC,CSVGRASSGGQYF
TRBJ1-6,-,once,TRBV6-1,TGTGCCAGCAGCGAAGGGGCCTTGGACAGTAGGTCTTATTCACCCCTCCACTTT,CASSEGALDSRSYSPLHF
TRBJ1-5,TRBD1,-,TRBV18,TGTGCCAGCTCGCCGGACAGGAGCAATCAGCCCCAGCATTTT,CASSPDRSNQPQHF
TRBJ1-4,TRBD1,-,TRBV2,TGTGCCAGCAGGCAGGGGGCAACTAATGAAAAACTGTTTTTT,CASRQGATNEKLFF
TRBJ2-2,TRBD2,-,TRBV7-7,TGTGCCAGCAGCCTCGTAGCGGGGGCGGGCGGGGAGCTGTTTTTT,CASSLVAGAGGELFF
TRBJ1-1,TRBD1,few,TRBV14,TGTGCCAGCAGTCGCCAGGGGGGTAGGACTGAAGCTTTCTTT,CASSRQGGRTEAFF
TRBJ1-1,-,few,TRBV7-9,TGTGCCAGCAGCCTATTTATGAACACTGAAGCTTTCTTT,CASSLFMNTEAFF
TRBJ1-2,-,-,TRBV5-4,TGTGCCAGCAGCCCCGGGTCAAACTATGGCTACACCTTC,CASSPGSNYGYTF
TRBJ1-1,-,few,TRBV5-1,TGCGCCAGCAGCTGGGACTTGAACACTGAAGCTTTCTTT,CASSWDLNTEAFF
TRBJ1-2,-,-,TRBV10-3,TGTGCCATCAGTGCAGGAGGGGATGGCTACACCTTC,CAISAGGDGYTF